Ten or more counts support the clone carrying this T cell receptor (beta chain). What it binds is unknown. RNA transcripts provided the source from which TCR beta CDR3 regions were amplified. HTBI primers were employed in a first-round RT-PCR of the TCR CDR3. TCRdb itself ran the multiplex PCR reads through MiXCR, one entry per CDR3 protein. Among roughly 290,000 distinct CDR3 sequences listed, around 13% were seen once. The data were taken from a study of T cells in Graves' hyperthyroidism and ophthalmopathy. Study-wide points: Most clonotypes expanded in thyroid above 0.001 were likewise present in blood.

The V and J ends lost 7 bases and 4 bases, in that order; junction bases with no gene match: 2. The CDR3 extends over 12 amino acids. Germline CDR1 is ENHRY and CDR2 is SYGVKD. This TCR was sampled from a woman between 40 and 55 years old with Graves' hyperthyroidism. The genes are TRBV10-3 and TRBJ1-2, with TRBD1 matching 8 bases. Sequenced input: blood. CDR3 bases: TGTGCCATCAAGACAGGGGTCTATGGCTACACCTTC. Its translation is CAIKTGVYGYTF.